These 23 T cell receptor beta chains came from one sample sequenced in a study of CD8+ T cells in alopecia areata. Treatment noted: oral pan-JAK inhibitor, 5-10 mg twice daily. Sequencing templates came from extracted RNA that was reverse transcribed into cDNA. Some clones are missing from TCRdb's copy, which holds only in-frame ones; the method was immunoSEQ multiplex PCR. This sample has about 220,000 clones; 50% to 60% occur once, and the top ten carry around 1.6%. Sequenced material: CD4+ T cells sorted from blood, taken at week 4, from a patient treated with tofacitinib. These receptors came from a human donor with alopecia areata.

This clone was observed a handful of times. V gene TRBV12-5 combines with J gene TRBJ1-2; possible D gene TRBD1, 6 bases. Germline V gene sequence: CDR1 LGHNT, CDR2 FRNRAP. V was shortened by 2 bases and J by 5 bases, with 15 bases between the two germline ends. The CDR3 runs 15 residues. CDR3 nucleotide sequence: TGTGCTAGTGGTTTGAACATCCCAGGGGATTATGGCTACACCTTC. As protein: CASGLNIPGDYGYTF.

This chain joins TRBV27 and TRBJ1-2; no clear D gene. Germline assignment: CDR1 MNHEY and CDR2 SMNVEV (reference sequence). Trimming cost V 6 bases and J 5 bases, with 7 bases left between them. The CDR3 covers 11 residues. The CDR3 protein is CASRNVYGYTF. The DNA for the CDR3 is TGTGCCAGCAGAAATGTGTATGGCTACACCTTC.

The V call is TRBV10-2, the J call TRBJ2-4, with 8 bases fitting TRBD1. This CDR3 contains 13 residues. With 6 bases clipped from V and 7 bases from J, the junction kept 5 bases outside the gene matches. Germline V gene data show CDR1 as WSHSY and CDR2 as SAAADI. CDR3 sequence reads: CASSSDRGNIQYF. CDR3 sequence (DNA): TGCGCCAGCAGCTCTGACAGGGGCAACATTCAGTACTTC.

The gene calls are TRBV9 and TRBJ2-7; D not resolved. Germline values: CDR1 SGDLS, CDR2 YYNGEE. Trimming stripped 3 bases from V and 4 bases from J, with 11 bases between. The CDR3 runs 13 residues. CDR3 loop: CASSGLLGYEQYF. The CDR3, as DNA: TGTGCCAGCAGCGGGCTCCTAGGATACGAGCAGTACTTC. Looking up the rest from reference TRBV9 and TRBJ2-7 gives the full variable domain: DSGVTQTPKHLITATGQRVTLRCSPRSGDLSVYWYQQSLDQGLQFLIQYYNGEERAKGNILERFSAQQFPDLHSELNLSSLELGDSALYFCASSGLLGYEQYFGPGTRLTVT.

The chain links TRBV7-3 to TRBJ2-1; TRBD2 agrees at 13 bases. Per germline, CDR1 SGHTA and CDR2 FQGTGA. The CDR3 totals 15 residues. V shed 4 bases and J 5 bases; nucleotides not matched to a gene: 2. Here the CDR3 reads CASSSTSGGNNEQFF. The CDR3 DNA reads TGTGCCAGCAGCTCGACTAGCGGGGGGAACAATGAGCAGTTCTTC.

A few counts support this clone. The CDR3 DNA sequence: TGCAGCGTCCATGGGGTCGGACAGGGGTTTGAAGCTTTCTTT. Protein product: CSVHGVGQGFEAFF. V gene TRBV29-1 combines with J gene TRBJ1-1, with 9 bases matching TRBD1. Per the germline V gene, CDR1 is SQVTM and CDR2 is ANQGSEA. CDR3 length equals 14 residues. V lost 6 bases, J lost 7 bases, and 12 bases stayed unmatched.

The J gene is TRBJ1-3, the V gene TRBV30, with D unresolved. The V and J ends lost 4 bases and 3 bases respectively, with 4 bases between them. The CDR3 is 11 amino acids. Germline CDR1 is GTSNPN and CDR2 is SVGIG (reference sequence). The CDR3 loop reads CAWTVGNTIYF. CDR3 coding DNA: TGTGCCTGGACAGTTGGAAACACCATATATTTT.

The chain links TRBV5-6 to TRBJ2-7, with 9 bases identical to TRBD1. The CDR3 runs 15 residues. Germline V gives CDR1 SGHDT, CDR2 YYEEEE. V shed 6 bases and J 5 bases; nucleotides not matched to a gene: 12. The CDR3 region is CASTVGDRDFNEQYF. CDR3 nucleotides: TGTGCCAGCACTGTAGGGGACAGGGACTTCAACGAGCAGTACTTC.

This clone occurred a few times. The rearrangement links TRBV7-6 to TRBJ2-7, with a weak D call TRBD1 (6 bases). This CDR3 spans 16 amino acids. Germline V CDR1 and CDR2: SGHVS, FNYEAQ. Trimming left V 1 base short and J 2 bases short, with 15 bases between. The CDR3 region has the DNA TGTGCCAGCAGCTTAGGGGGCGGAGCAGGGGCCTACGAGCAGTACTTC. It encodes CASSLGGGAGAYEQYF.

This clone is a singleton in its sample. As DNA, the CDR3 is TGCGCCAGCAGCGTAAGGGACAGGGATGAGCAGTACTTC. Protein sequence: CASSVRDRDEQYF. The chain couples TRBV5-1 to TRBJ2-7, with 9 bases identical to TRBD1. J gave up 7 bases and V 4 bases, and 6 bases lay outside the gene matches. The CDR3 spans 13 residues. Germline CDR1 SGHRS, CDR2 YFSETQ.

This chain connects TRBV27 to TRBJ2-3, with 14 nucleotides matching TRBD2. Trimming at V came to 8 bases and at J to 8 bases, leaving 6 bases not matched to a gene. This CDR3 has 14 amino acids. Per germline, CDR1 MNHEY and CDR2 SMNVEV (reference sequence). Here the CDR3 reads CASAGGLAGVTQYF. The DNA for the CDR3 is TGTGCCAGCGCCGGGGGACTAGCGGGGGTTACGCAGTATTTT.

The chain combines TRBV7-2 with TRBJ2-3, with D perhaps assigned TRBD1 or TRBD2 (5 bases each). Per germline, CDR1 SGHTA and CDR2 FQGNSA. This CDR3 is 13 amino acids long. Trimming removed 1 base from V and 5 bases from J, with 7 bases in between. In DNA, the CDR3 is TGTGCCAGCAGCTTAGATGGGGGAGATACGCAGTATTTT. Amino acids: CASSLDGGDTQYF.

The chain couples TRBV6-5 to TRBJ2-2, with no clear D. The germline V and J ends were trimmed by 2 bases and 2 bases, with 12 bases remaining between them. CDR1 is MNHEY, CDR2 SVGAGI, per germline. The CDR3 runs to 16 residues. The chain's CDR3 is CASSYILGTNTGELFF. DNA of the CDR3: TGTGCCAGCAGTTACATTCTGGGCACAAACACCGGGGAGCTGTTTTTT.

The chain carries TRBV2 and TRBJ2-6; the D gene could be TRBD1 or TRBD2 (5 bases each). Germline V gives CDR1 SNHLY, CDR2 FYNNEI. This CDR3 is 14 amino acids long. V was shortened by 6 bases and J by 0 bases, with 6 bases between the two germline ends. The DNA of the CDR3 is TGTGCCAGCAGGGGGACCTCTGGGGCCAACGTCCTGACTTTC. Its protein product is CASRGTSGANVLTF.

The chain joins TRBV29-1 to TRBJ2-3; D could derive from TRBD1 or TRBD2 (5 bases each). Germline CDR1 SQVTM, CDR2 ANQGSEA. The V gene lost 3 bases and the J gene lost 2 bases, with 9 bases spanning the gap. The CDR3 extends over 13 amino acids. CDR3 loop: CSVEGRTTDTQYF. The CDR3 DNA is TGCAGCGTTGAGGGACGGACCACAGATACGCAGTATTTT.

This clone was seen more than once but under ten times. The chain recombines TRBV29-1 with TRBJ1-4; D remains unclear. Trimming stripped 5 bases from V and 2 bases from J, with 9 bases between. This CDR3 contains 13 residues. CDR1 and CDR2 (germline): SQVTM, ANQGSEA. CDR3 in DNA: TGCAGCGTTAAAGCCAGGACTAATGAAAAACTGTTTTTT. Translation gives CSVKARTNEKLFF.

This clone showed up just a few times. The CDR3 region has the DNA TGTGCCACCTACGGGGGGCCCTCCTATGGCTACACCTTC. It is translated as CATYGGPSYGYTF. The V call is TRBV15, the J call TRBJ1-2; possible D gene TRBD1, 6 bases. Germline lookup yields CDR1 LNHNV and CDR2 YYDKDF (reference sequence). Trimming cost V 8 bases and J 4 bases, with 14 bases left between them. This CDR3 spans 13 amino acids. The whole variable domain, remainder taken from reference TRBV15 and TRBJ1-2, is DAMVIQNPRYQVTQFGKPVTLSCSQTLNHNVMYWYQQKSSQAPKLLFHYYDKDFNNEADTPDNFQSRRPNTSFCFLDIRSPGLGDTAMYLCATYGGPSYGYTFGSGTRLTVV.

The sample holds a few counts of this clone. The genes are TRBV21-1 and TRBJ2-5; whether TRBD2, the table's D call, matches the DNA was not checked. TRBV21-1 counts as a pseudogene. The CDR3 has 11 amino acids. The CDR3 DNA reads TGTGCCAAAGGGACTACAGAGACCCAGTACTTC. This encodes CAKGTTETQYF.

CDR3 in DNA: TGCGCCAGCAGCCAAGATACGGGACAGGGGGTCTATGGCTACACCTTC. This codes for CASSQDTGQGVYGYTF. V gene TRBV4-3 combines with J gene TRBJ1-2, with 11 bases aligning to TRBD1. The CDR3 has 16 residues. From germline, CDR1 is LGHNA and CDR2 YSLEER. After removal of 0 bases from V and 4 bases from J, the junction contained 4 bases not matched to a gene.

The chain combines TRBV5-1 with TRBJ1-1; tentative D call: TRBD1 (6 bases). Germline lookup yields CDR1 SGHRS and CDR2 YFSETQ. Trimming removed 1 base at V and 1 base at J, with 14 bases between. The CDR3 consists of 16 residues. CDR3 sequence reads: CASSLTQGRGNTEAFF. The CDR3 DNA reads TGCGCCAGCAGCTTGACACAGGGCCGAGGGAACACTGAAGCTTTCTTT. The entire variable domain, with the rest obtained from reference TRBV5-1 and TRBJ1-1, is as follows: KAGVTQTPRYLIKTRGQQVTLSCSPISGHRSVSWYQQTPGQGLQFLFEYFSETQRNKGNFPGRFSGRQFSNSRSEMNVSTLELGDSALYLCASSLTQGRGNTEAFFGQGTRLTVV.

The V and J genes are TRBV7-3 and TRBJ1-1; D is perhaps TRBD1 (6 bases). Per germline, CDR1 SGHTA and CDR2 FQGTGA. The CDR3 is 14 amino acids. The ends were cut back, 5 bases at V and 5 bases at J, with 15 bases in the middle. CDR3 nucleotide sequence: TGTGCCAGCAGCCCGACGGGGGGCTTAACTGAAGCTTTCTTT. Protein: CASSPTGGLTEAFF. Full variable domain (outside the CDR3, taken from reference TRBV7-3 and TRBJ1-1): GAGVSQTPSNKVTEKGKYVELRCDPISGHTALYWYRQSLGQGPEFLIYFQGTGAADDSGLPNDRFFAVRPEGSVSTLKIQRTERGDSAVYLCASSPTGGLTEAFFGQGTRLTVV.

V and J are TRBV7-9 and TRBJ2-1; D remains unclear. Germline CDR1 and CDR2: SEHNR and FQNEAQ (reference sequence). This CDR3 is built from 12 residues. The V end lost 7 bases, the J end lost 7 bases, and 11 bases lay between the germline ends. CDR3 nucleotides: TGTGCCAGCATATCGCGAGAAAATGAGCAGTTCTTC. Translation gives CASISRENEQFF.

This clone was found a few times. The V call is TRBV6-5, the J call TRBJ1-1, with 8 bases that match TRBD1. Germline CDR1 MNHEY, CDR2 SVGAGI. V dropped 6 bases and J dropped 4; count of bases not matched to a gene: 7. This CDR3 has 14 amino acids. The CDR3 spells CASRPWTGITEAFF. Here the CDR3 DNA reads TGTGCCAGCAGGCCCTGGACAGGGATCACTGAAGCTTTCTTT.